The table lists the clone carrying this T cell receptor beta chain with many counts. The antigen remains undetermined. The data were taken from a study of glioma-infiltrating T cells. Study results and limitations: CDR3 overlap between tissue and blood was very small.

The iRepertoire nested amplicon-rescue multiplex PCR amplified TCR alpha and beta CDR3s from RNA. TCRdb re-called the multiplex PCR reads through MiXCR, storing one row per CDR3 protein. The sample carries approximately 40,000 distinct CDR3 sequences, more than 20% recorded once. Trimming pared 4 bases from V and 4 bases from J, leaving 10 bases between. CDR1 is LGHNA and CDR2 is YSLEER in the germline V gene. The CDR3 loop spans 13 amino acids. The source material was glioma tissue, nonneoplastic brain tissue, or PBMCs (not recorded which). The receptor comes from a human donor with low-grade glioma or glioblastoma, undergoing nonglioma brain surgery, or in good health (not recorded which). The rearrangement links TRBV4-3 to TRBJ1-1; D gene uncertain. The CDR3 loop is CASSRTWSTEAFF. In nucleotides, the CDR3 is TGCGCCAGCAGCCGAACCTGGTCCACTGAAGCTTTCTTT.